This TCR beta chain appears in the sequencing data of a study of Graves' ophthalmopathy and Graves' hyperthyroidism. Study information: Specimen type is peripheral blood, obtained at initial diagnosis before any treatment.

Diagnosis was based on clinical symptoms, serum thyroxine, TRAb, thyroid ultrasound and orbital computed tomography. Per the germline V gene, CDR1 is SGHRS and CDR2 is YFSETQ. V lost 6 bases and J 5 bases, leaving 14 bases between the germline ends. CDR3 length: 14 residues. Amplified material comprised TCR beta CDR3 regions derived from RNA transcripts. Scientists carried out first-round RT-PCR using HTBI primers and then a second-round multiplex PCR. TCRdb re-called the multiplex PCR reads with MiXCR, one entry per CDR3 protein. The sample records 200,000 to 250,000 distinct CDR3 sequences, 20% to 25% being singletons. There are a few counts of this clonotype. The antigen is undetermined. Findings of the study overall: The blood repertoire also included most expanded thyroid clonotypes above 0.001 frequency.

V gene TRBV5-1 combines with J gene TRBJ2-2; TRBD2 is a possible D gene (6 bases). The sample consisted of peripheral blood. The receptor was derived from a woman between 50 and 59 years old with Graves' ophthalmopathy. The CDR3 sequence: CASNRETKTGELFF. In DNA, the CDR3 is TGCGCCAGCAATCGGGAGACTAAGACCGGGGAGCTGTTTTTT.